These 4 T cell receptor beta chains came from one sample sequenced in a study of cytomegalovirus exposure and HLA in healthy donors. The PCR contained 60 Vbeta and 13 Jbeta primers. Profiled with immunoSEQ multiplex PCR; TCRdb holds only in-frame clones, not every one. The top ten clones hold about 4.9% of a sample with approximately 120,000 clones, roughly 73% of them seen once. Sequenced sample: PBMCs. The source of these receptors is a man aged 55 to 70 in good health and CMV-seropositive.

The chain carries TRBV6-6 and TRBJ2-2; 8 nucleotides agree with TRBD1. The CDR3 runs to 13 residues. After removal of 5 bases from V and 8 bases from J, the junction contained 4 bases not matched to a gene. Germline values: CDR1 MNHNY, CDR2 SVGAGI (reference sequence). The CDR3: CASSTGGGGELFF. The CDR3 region has the DNA TGTGCCAGCAGTACAGGGGGTGGAGGGGAGCTGTTTTTT.

The V call is TRBV30, the J call TRBJ1-4; tentatively, D is TRBD1 (6 bases). Germline V lookup: CDR1 GTSNPN, CDR2 SVGIG (reference sequence). V dropped 0 bases and J dropped 14 bases, with 13 bases sitting between them. The CDR3 has 12 residues. Written as DNA, the CDR3 is TGTGCCTGGAGTGTCCATCAGGGGTGGCTGTTTTTT. Translated, it gives CAWSVHQGWLFF. The full variable domain, rest sourced from reference TRBV30 and TRBJ1-4, is SQTIHQWPATLVQPVGSPLSLECTVEGTSNPNLYWYRQAAGRGLQLLFYSVGIGQISSEVPQNLSASRPQDRQFILSSKKLLLSDSGFYLCAWSVHQGWLFFGSGTQLSVL.

The chain has TRBV5-4 and TRBJ2-7; 7 bases fit TRBD2. Germline V CDR1 and CDR2: SGHNT, YYREEE (reference sequence). The CDR3 loop spans 13 amino acids. J gave up 7 bases and V 2 bases, and 6 bases lay outside the gene matches. CDR3 protein: CASSLAGQWEQYF. For the CDR3, the DNA is TGTGCCAGCAGCTTAGCGGGGCAATGGGAGCAGTACTTC.

CDR3: CASSRGLNMNTEAFF. The CDR3 nucleotides read TGTGCCAGCTCCCGGGGACTGAACATGAACACTGAAGCTTTCTTT. The rearrangement links TRBV18 to TRBJ1-1; D is perhaps TRBD1 (5 bases). V was trimmed by 6 bases and J by 0 bases, leaving 14 bases between them. The CDR3 is 15 residues long. The V gene's germline CDR1 is KGHSH and CDR2 LQKENI.